This TCR beta chain was sequenced for a study of beta chain features in type 1 diabetes. General study points: VDJ junctions in type 1 diabetes patients carried more deletions and fewer insertions. Patients' naive, central memory and Treg TCRB repertoires seemed closer to one another than those of healthy donors.

A sort by CD45RO/CCR7/CD25/CD127/CD95/CD27 yielded CD4+ naive, central memory, regulatory and stem cell-like memory cells. The whole isolated RNA underwent reverse transcription, so sequencing captured expressed TCRB transcripts. Libraries were prepared by immunoSEQ multiplex PCR; TCRdb keeps only in-frame clonotypes and omits some of them. This repertoire shows 300,000 to 450,000 clones, 15% to 20% found once; its top ten account for 0.035% to 0.055%. Points on this clone: Antigen specificity is unknown.

The V gene's germline CDR1 is SGHRS and CDR2 YFSETQ. The CDR3 consists of 14 residues. Trimming pared 0 bases from V and 8 bases from J, leaving 12 bases between. The chain is built from TRBV5-1 and TRBJ2-1; maybe TRBD2 (5 bases). The clonotype originates from a woman under 30 in good health. The source material was naive CD4+ T cells from blood. Here the CDR3 DNA reads TGCGCCAGCAGCTTGGTAGTGGCGAGGGATGAGCAGTTCTTC. Its translation: CASSLVVARDEQFF.